This T cell receptor (beta chain) appears in the sequencing data of a study of CD8 T cells in Susac syndrome. The count of this clonotype is one. Germline V gives CDR1 SEHNR, CDR2 FQNEAQ (reference sequence). Trimming cost V 8 bases and J 0 bases, with 17 bases left between them. CDR3 length equals 17 residues. With random hexamers, reverse transcription was performed on about 0.5 to 1 ug of RNA. Multiplex PCR with immunoSEQ amplified the TCR beta CDR3 across 54 Vbeta and 13 Jbeta. TCRdb reprocessed the immunoSEQ multiplex PCR reads via MiXCR and lists one record per CDR3 protein. The sample yields approximately 190,000 distinct CDR3 sequences, under 97% seen once. TCR beta sequencing was performed on blood CD8+ and CD4+ T cells. Negative isolation was used for CD8+ and CD4+ T cells, and FACS enrichment was applied to TEMRA cells.

This TCR came from a human donor with Susac syndrome. The chain recombines TRBV7-9 with TRBJ2-6; no reliable D call. The source material was CD4+ T cells from PBMCs. Here the CDR3 DNA reads TGTGCCAGCGGGGTAGCCTTTGCTCTCTCTGGGGCCAACGTCCTGACTTTC. It codes for CASGVAFALSGANVLTF.